Here is one TCR beta chain with its context. Its antigen is not known. Patients with autoimmune history or systemic immunosuppression were excluded. This sample was taken from a study of OX40 agonist ivuxolimab in advanced cancers. Whole-study context: In this trial design, patients received ivuxolimab intravenously at 0.01 to 10 mg/kg every 2 weeks. General study points: In CD8+ T cells, expanded clones were on average more numerous than in CD4+. Determination of antigen specificity was not performed for the expanded peripheral T cells.

Assay used: immunoSEQ multiplex PCR; TCRdb lists only in-frame clones, some missing. The sample records some 76,000 clones, 90% to 95% being singletons. Trimming took 6 bases from V and 2 from J; bases not matched to a gene: 7. The CDR3 loop spans 15 amino acids. CDR1 is LNHDA, CDR2 SQIVND, per germline (reference sequence). This receptor was obtained from an adult with an advanced solid tumor such as melanoma, head and neck, liver or kidney cancer. The material was CD4+ or CD8+ T cells sorted from blood, obtained in a trial of the OX40 agonist ivuxolimab. The chain couples TRBV19 to TRBJ2-1; 7 bases agree with TRBD1. Here the CDR3 reads CASSPGTAAYNEQFF. In DNA form, the CDR3 reads TGTGCCAGTAGCCCCGGGACAGCGGCCTACAATGAGCAGTTCTTC.